These T cell receptor beta chains were read from a single sample in a study of blood T cell repertoires in COVID-19. The table came from immunoSEQ multiplex PCR; TCRdb's copy has only in-frame clones and leaves some out. The table includes about 240,000 clones, approximately 83% detected once. The sequenced sample consisted of PBMCs or T cells enriched from blood (not recorded which). The receptors were sampled from a middle-aged woman with acute COVID-19. Each CDR3 is given with its conserved first and last residue. D genes are given only for firm matches. Rows give clone size only sometimes, using once, few, many, or a class for an expanded clone.

cdr3_aa: CASGAGLGQGKQPQHF; cdr3_nt: TGTGCCAGTGGGGCAGGTTTAGGACAGGGAAAACAGCCCCAGCATTTT; v_call: TRBV19; d_call: TRBD1; j_call: TRBJ1-5; clone_size: -
cdr3_aa: CASANQGANTGELFF; cdr3_nt: TGTGCCAGTGCCAACCAGGGGGCGAACACCGGGGAGCTGTTTTTT; v_call: TRBV19; d_call: TRBD1; j_call: TRBJ2-2; clone_size: -
cdr3_aa: CASSLVGLQRDYEQYF; cdr3_nt: TGTGCCAGCAGCTTAGTGGGACTCCAGAGGGACTACGAGCAGTACTTC; v_call: TRBV7-2; d_call: -; j_call: TRBJ2-7; clone_size: -
cdr3_aa: CSVVIPDSYEQYF; cdr3_nt: TGCAGCGTTGTCATCCCAGACTCCTACGAGCAGTACTTC; v_call: TRBV29-1; d_call: -; j_call: TRBJ2-7; clone_size: -
cdr3_aa: CASSPIPPGFYEQYF; cdr3_nt: TGTGCCAGCAGCCCCATCCCGCCAGGGTTCTACGAGCAGTACTTC; v_call: TRBV28; d_call: -; j_call: TRBJ2-7; clone_size: -
cdr3_aa: CASSQGAMNEQYF; cdr3_nt: TGTGCCAGCTCACAGGGGGCCATGAACGAGCAGTACTTC; v_call: TRBV6-5; d_call: TRBD1; j_call: TRBJ2-7; clone_size: -
cdr3_aa: CASRSRSYGYTF; cdr3_nt: TGTGCCAGCAGATCCCGGAGCTATGGCTACACCTTC; v_call: TRBV2; d_call: -; j_call: TRBJ1-2; clone_size: -
cdr3_aa: CASSSRGGSGSAGYEQYF; cdr3_nt: TGTGCCAGCAGCTCAAGGGGGGGTAGCGGGAGCGCCGGCTACGAGCAGTACTTC; v_call: TRBV7-9; d_call: TRBD2; j_call: TRBJ2-7; clone_size: -
cdr3_aa: CASNGDNSGNTIYF; cdr3_nt: TGTGCCAGTAATGGGGACAATTCCGGAAACACCATATATTTT; v_call: TRBV19; d_call: -; j_call: TRBJ1-3; clone_size: -
cdr3_aa: CASTRLSGSSNQPQHF; cdr3_nt: TGTGCCAGTACCCGCCTTTCAGGGTCAAGCAATCAGCCCCAGCATTTT; v_call: TRBV19; d_call: -; j_call: TRBJ1-5; clone_size: -
cdr3_aa: CASSLDTGLKVEQYF; cdr3_nt: TGTGCCAGCAGCTTAGATACGGGACTAAAAGTGGAGCAGTATTTT; v_call: TRBV11-3; d_call: TRBD2; j_call: TRBJ2-3; clone_size: -
cdr3_aa: CASSSSASGGGELFF; cdr3_nt: TGTGCCAGCAGCTCCTCGGCTAGCGGGGGCGGGGAGCTGTTTTTT; v_call: TRBV7-3; d_call: TRBD2; j_call: TRBJ2-2; clone_size: -
cdr3_aa: CASSSGSLPETQYF; cdr3_nt: TGTGCCAGCAGTAGCGGGAGTTTACCAGAGACCCAGTACTTC; v_call: TRBV7-2; d_call: TRBD2; j_call: TRBJ2-5; clone_size: once